This is a list of T cell receptor beta chains from one sample in a study of T cells in Graves' hyperthyroidism and ophthalmopathy. One entry per CDR3 protein results from TCRdb running MiXCR on the multiplex PCR reads. The data hold around 620,000 distinct CDR3 sequences, with around 15% observed a single time. The source material was blood. All receptors derive from a woman younger than 45 with Graves' hyperthyroidism. CDR3s include the opening cysteine and the closing phenylalanine or tryptophan. D genes are given only for firm matches.

D: TRBD2; V: TRBV11-2; CDR3: CASSLPGLGNTGELFF
D: .; V: TRBV3-1; CDR3: CASSRAQGIYEQYF
D: TRBD1; V: TRBV14; CDR3: CASSPIDRALQYF
D: TRBD1; V: TRBV11-3; CDR3: CASGRGQGTDTQYF
D: .; V: TRBV5-8; CDR3: CASSLRAGRTEAFF
D: .; V: TRBV19; CDR3: CASFRDGIEAFF
D: TRBD1; V: TRBV9; CDR3: CASSVASASGQGRYNEQFF
D: .; V: TRBV20-1; CDR3: CGASDSSRHGYTF
D: .; V: TRBV5-5; CDR3: CASSVTGTEAFF
D: .; V: TRBV19; CDR3: CASSIVSGAGGELFF
D: TRBD1; V: TRBV29-1; CDR3: CSVRQGGTEAFF
D: .; V: TRBV28; CDR3: CASSPTPGVSEQFF
D: .; V: TRBV7-7; CDR3: CASSLEPYNEQFF
D: .; V: TRBV20-1; CDR3: CSARDQDRTTIYSPLHF
D: .; V: TRBV29-1; CDR3: CSVGGSSYNEQFF
D: .; V: TRBV10-2; CDR3: CASTGLSVAYEQYF
D: TRBD1; V: TRBV6-1; CDR3: CASSGWTGRGDTEAFF
D: .; V: TRBV30; CDR3: CAWLGGYNSPLHF
D: TRBD1; V: TRBV20-1; CDR3: CSASWTGGGGELFF
D: .; V: TRBV2; CDR3: CASIRSLGTGELFF
D: TRBD2; V: TRBV11-3; CDR3: CASSSIRLAVSTDTQYF
D: TRBD2; V: TRBV3-1; CDR3: CASSQDSGGQQQFF